A single sample gave rise to the 21 T cell receptor beta chains below, sequenced in a study of CD4 and CD8 cells across lung adenocarcinoma regions. TCRdb called the PCR reads again in MiXCR, with one record for every CDR3 protein. This table holds about 12,000 distinct CDR3 sequences, roughly 60% found once. Material for sequencing was CD8+ T cells from the margin of a lung tumor. The source of these receptors is a female donor with lung adenocarcinoma. The CD4 and CD8 labels of this study may be unreliable.

At least ten counts were recorded for this clonotype. The V call is TRBV6-5, the J call TRBJ2-2; 10 bases are a match to TRBD1. The V and J ends lost 2 bases and 5 bases, in that order; junction bases with no gene match: 8. Per the germline V gene, CDR1 is MNHEY and CDR2 is SVGAGI. The CDR3 is 17 amino acids. CDR3 in DNA: TGTGCCAGCAGTTACCCACTGGGACAGGGGCAAACCGGGGAGCTGTTTTTT. It codes for CASSYPLGQGQTGELFF.

J is TRBJ1-1 and V is TRBV7-9; a possible D gene is TRBD1 (6 bases). The germline V gene has CDR1 SEHNR and CDR2 FQNEAQ (reference sequence). CDR3 size: 16 residues. The ends were cut back, 1 base at V and 0 bases at J, with 12 bases in the middle. In DNA form, the CDR3 reads TGTGCCAGCAGCTTAGTTTCTGGGGGCATGAACACTGAAGCTTTCTTT. This sequence encodes CASSLVSGGMNTEAFF.

Ten or more counts support this clonotype. This chain connects TRBV6-1 to TRBJ2-1, with 11 nucleotides matching TRBD2. V shed 7 bases and J 8 bases; nucleotides not matched to a gene: 10. Germline CDR1 MNHNS, CDR2 SASEGT. This CDR3 has 15 amino acids. The CDR3 protein is CASNIETSGNDEQFF. CDR3 coding DNA: TGTGCCAGCAACATAGAGACTAGCGGGAACGATGAGCAGTTCTTC.

As for this clonotype: Germline is not matched at one junction end, which may reflect a read error. The chain links TRBV25-1 to TRBJ2-5; D may correspond to TRBD1 or TRBD2 (6 bases each). The CDR3 covers 16 residues. Germline V gene lookup returns CDR1 MGHDK and CDR2 SYGVNS. CDR3: CASGGYGGRGQETQYF. CDR3 in DNA: TGTGCCAGCGGGGGATACGGGGGCCGTGGCCAAGAGACCCAGTATTTC.

This chain connects TRBV9 to TRBJ2-2, with D possibly matching TRBD2 (6 bases). The CDR3 is 13 residues long. V lost 6 bases to trimming and J lost 3 bases, with 9 bases between them. The V gene's germline CDR1 is SGDLS and CDR2 YYNGEE. The CDR3 nucleotides are TGTGCCAGCACCCCGGGGGACACCGGGGAGCTGTTTTTT. The encoded protein is CASTPGDTGELFF.

This chain uses TRBV5-1 with TRBJ1-1, with TRBD1 matching over 7 bases. The germline CDR1 and CDR2 sequences are SGHRS and YFSETQ. V lost 2 bases to trimming and J lost 4 bases; unmatched junction nucleotides: 8. The CDR3 sequence is 15 residues long. The CDR3 region is CASSLAGGSGTEAFF. Written as DNA, the CDR3 is TGCGCCAGCAGCTTAGCAGGGGGTAGTGGCACTGAAGCTTTCTTT.

This sequence joins TRBV6-1 and TRBJ2-4; the D gene could be TRBD1 or TRBD2 (5 bases each). This CDR3 has 16 residues. V lost 5 bases to trimming and J lost 12 bases, with 26 bases between them. CDR1 and CDR2 from the germline V gene are MNHNS and SASEGT. CDR3 region: CASSPTGLRAKDTQYF. The CDR3 region has the DNA TGTGCCAGCAGTCCCACGGGGCTGCGAGCCAAAGACACTCAGTACTTC.

The V gene is TRBV4-1, the J gene TRBJ2-3; 15 positions match TRBD2. Germline CDR1 is MGHRA and CDR2 is YSYEKL. After removal of 0 bases from V and 3 bases from J, the junction contained 1 base not matched to a gene. CDR3 length equals 17 residues. The DNA for the CDR3 is TGCGCCAGCAGCCAAGATGGGACTAGCGGGGGGACAGATACGCAGTATTTT. It codes for CASSQDGTSGGTDTQYF.

This CDR3 reads CASSRGQGANTGAQYF. CDR3 DNA: TGCGCCAGCAGCCGAGGACAGGGCGCGAACACAGGGGCGCAGTATTTT. The chain recombines TRBV10-2 with TRBJ2-2, with 8 nucleotides matching TRBD1. The J call could be wrong; TRBJ2-3 is a better fit for the DNA end. This CDR3 spans 16 amino acids. Germline CDR1 WSHSY, CDR2 SAAADI.

Notes on this clonotype: One end of the junction does not line up with germline, which may come from a read error. V is TRBV6-2 or TRBV6-3 and J is TRBJ2-3, with D tentatively TRBD2 (9 bases). The CDR3 spans 18 residues. Germline CDR1 and CDR2: MNHEY and SVGEGT. The CDR3 reads CASTDRGLGRGGKDMQYF. The CDR3 DNA reads TGTGCCAGCACCGACAGGGGACTGGGGCGGGGGGGCAAAGATATGCAGTATTTT.

The chain is built from TRBV30 and TRBJ2-2; 9 bases agree with TRBD1. This CDR3 comprises 14 residues. Germline loops: CDR1 GTSNPN, CDR2 SVGIG (reference sequence). Unmatched junction bases numbered 4, after V lost 2 bases and J lost 6 bases. CDR3 nucleotide sequence: TGTGCCTGGAGTATGACAGGGGGAGCCGGGGAGCTGTTTTTT. It specifies CAWSMTGGAGELFF. The full variable domain, with the rest looked up from reference TRBV30 and TRBJ2-2, is SQTIHQWPATLVQPVGSPLSLECTVEGTSNPNLYWYRQAAGRGLQLLFYSVGIGQISSEVPQNLSASRPQDRQFILSSKKLLLSDSGFYLCAWSMTGGAGELFFGEGSRLTVL.

The V and J genes are TRBV7-2 and TRBJ2-2, with 9 bases matching TRBD2. J lost 4 bases, V lost 5 bases, and 14 bases had no gene match. The germline gives CDR1 SGHTA, CDR2 FQGNSA. This CDR3 has 18 amino acids. The CDR3 DNA sequence: TGTGCCAGCAGCGCAGTGGGGGCGGGAGGGCCGGGCACCGGGGAGCTGTTTTTT. Its protein is CASSAVGAGGPGTGELFF.

This rearrangement joins TRBV10-1 to TRBJ2-4, with D tentatively TRBD1 or TRBD2 (6 bases each). Germline V CDR1 and CDR2: WNHNN, SYGVQD (reference sequence). CDR3 length equals 19 residues. V dropped 1 base and J dropped 0 bases, with 19 bases sitting between them. The CDR3 DNA follows: TGCGCCAGCAGTGAGTTAATAGGGGGGATAATACTAGCCAAAAACATTCAGTACTTC. Encoded protein: CASSELIGGIILAKNIQYF.

The chain combines TRBV27 with TRBJ2-4; 8 positions agree with TRBD2. V was pared by 5 bases and J by 8 bases, with 14 bases of the junction left unmatched. The CDR3 sequence is 16 residues long. The germline gives CDR1 MNHEY, CDR2 SMNVEV (reference sequence). The DNA for the CDR3 is TGTGCCAGCAGTGTTGCGGGGGGCGGGAGAGGGGACATTCAGTACTTC. Amino acid sequence: CASSVAGGGRGDIQYF.

The chain is built from TRBV6-1 and TRBJ2-2; unclear D gene. The V gene's germline CDR1 is MNHNS and CDR2 SASEGT. This CDR3 is built from 14 residues. Trimming pared 6 bases from V and 3 bases from J, leaving 11 bases between. The CDR3 spells CASRLEKDTGELFF. The CDR3 DNA is TGTGCCAGCAGGCTTGAAAAGGACACCGGGGAGCTGTTTTTT.

This clonotype counts as medium-sized. The rearrangement uses TRBV6-1 and TRBJ1-2; D unresolved. The germline V gene encodes CDR1 MNHNS and CDR2 SASEGT. This CDR3 contains 14 residues. Trimming took off 0 bases at V and 2 bases at J, with 7 bases between the two ends. CDR3 nucleotides: TGTGCCAGCAGTGAAGCTGGGAAAAACTATGGCTACACCTTC. Its translation: CASSEAGKNYGYTF.

By share, this clonotype counts as large. V is TRBV10-2 and J is TRBJ2-5, with D perhaps TRBD1 or TRBD2 (5 bases each). The V gene lost 2 bases and the J gene lost 3 bases, with 10 bases spanning the gap. Germline V gives CDR1 WSHSY, CDR2 SAAADI. This CDR3 has 14 residues. DNA for the CDR3: TGCGCCAGCAGTGAGCCGGGGCCCGAAGAGACCCAGTACTTC. Protein product: CASSEPGPEETQYF.

The genes are TRBV6-1 and TRBJ2-3, with 7 bases aligning to TRBD1. The CDR3 covers 16 residues. J was trimmed by 7 bases and V by 8 bases; bases with no gene match: 18. Looked up from germline, CDR1 is MNHNS and CDR2 is SASEGT. The DNA for the CDR3 is TGTGCCAGCTCCGAGGGGGCCGTTTTTCTGGTGCATACGCAGTATTTT. It codes for CASSEGAVFLVHTQYF.

CDR3 residues: CAGLGGGAKETQYF. The CDR3 DNA is TGTGCGGGTCTCGGGGGCGGTGCCAAAGAGACCCAGTACTTC. This rearrangement joins TRBV10-3 to TRBJ2-5; the D gene could be TRBD1 or TRBD2 (6 bases each). Germline CDR1 reads ENHRY; CDR2 reads SYGVKD. This CDR3 spans 14 amino acids.

On this clonotype: One junction end disagrees with the germline gene, perhaps due to a read error. The chain uses TRBV6-1 and TRBJ2-5, with D perhaps being TRBD1 or TRBD2 (7 bases each). The CDR3 has 14 residues. From germline, CDR1 is MNHNS and CDR2 SASEGT. The CDR3 nucleotides read TGTGCGGGTCAGGGGGGGGGGGCCCAAAAGACCCAGTACTTC. It codes for CAGQGGGAQKTQYF.

This chain links TRBV6-1 with TRBJ1-1; 11 bases are a match to TRBD1. V gave up 5 bases and J gave up 11 bases; unmatched junction bases: 16. This CDR3 spans 16 amino acids. The germline V gene encodes CDR1 MNHNS and CDR2 SASEGT. The CDR3 spells CASSPRTGGVRIGAFF. The CDR3 region has the DNA TGTGCCAGCAGTCCTAGGACAGGGGGCGTGAGAATTGGGGCTTTCTTT.